What follows are 15 T cell receptor beta chains derived from one specimen sequenced in a study of post-analysis software for immune sequencing data. Their antigen targets remain unknown. The study, taken as a whole, reports: Five TRBV segments, TRBV5-6, TRBV5-1 and TRBV20-1 among them, were found more frequent in patients than controls.

Unique molecular identifiers were built into the TCR beta cDNA libraries. TCRdb re-called the PCR reads through MiXCR, storing one row per CDR3 protein. The sample records 170,000 or so distinct CDR3 sequences, around 30% being singletons. Sequencing was carried out using blood. Source of these receptors: a girl between 10 and 17 years old with multiple sclerosis.

The chain carries TRBV29-1 and TRBJ1-5; D not certain. CDR1 and CDR2 from the germline V gene are SQVTM and ANQGSEA. CDR3 size: 12 residues. The CDR3 coding sequence is TGCAGACCACGGCCCGGAAATCAGCCCCAGCATTTT. Translation gives CRPRPGNQPQHF. Filled out from reference TRBV29-1 and TRBJ1-5, the complete variable domain reads SAVISQKPSRDICQRGTSLTIQCQVDSQVTMMFWYRQQPGQSLTLIATANQGSEATYESGFVIDKFPISRPNLTFSTLTVSNMSPEDSSIYLCRPRPGNQPQHFGDGTRLSIL.

This chain connects TRBV30 to TRBJ1-5, with D possibly matching TRBD1 (6 bases). From germline, CDR1 is GTSNPN and CDR2 SVGIG (reference sequence). This CDR3 is built from 14 residues. V dropped 2 bases and J dropped 5 bases, with 13 bases sitting between them. The CDR3 here is CAWSLRAGDQPQHF. The CDR3 bases are TGTGCCTGGAGTCTTCGGGCAGGGGATCAGCCCCAGCATTTT.

The genes are TRBV4-2 and TRBJ2-1; 7 bases align to TRBD2. Germline assignment: CDR1 LGHNA and CDR2 YNFKEQ. This CDR3 is 16 amino acids long. The J segment lost 4 bases and the V segment lost 4 bases, leaving 10 bases of the junction unmatched. The CDR3 protein is CASSPEAGESYNEQFF. The CDR3 DNA reads TGTGCCAGCAGCCCAGAGGCGGGGGAGAGTTACAATGAGCAGTTCTTC.

The V call is TRBV20-1, the J call TRBJ2-1; D gene uncertain. Trimming stripped 2 bases from V and 1 base from J, with 6 bases between. The CDR3 covers 13 residues. CDR1 is DFQATT and CDR2 is SNEGSKA in the germline V gene (reference sequence). CDR3 DNA: TGCAGTGCTAGAAACCCATCCTACAATGAGCAGTTCTTC. Amino acids: CSARNPSYNEQFF.

This clonotype was seen at least ten times. This rearrangement joins TRBV7-8 to TRBJ2-7, with no clear D. Germline V gives CDR1 SGHVS, CDR2 FQNEAQ. This CDR3 spans 14 amino acids. Trimming pared 5 bases from V and 0 bases from J, leaving 11 bases between. The CDR3 sequence is CASSASWGSYEQYF. In nucleotides, the CDR3 is TGTGCCAGCAGCGCCTCGTGGGGCTCCTACGAGCAGTACTTC.

With respect to this clonotype: It may be a read error: a sequence one base away is much more abundant. This chain connects TRBV7-9 to TRBJ2-7, with 8 positions matching TRBD2. The CDR3 is 15 residues long. Germline assignment: CDR1 SEHNR and CDR2 FQNEAQ (reference sequence). The CDR3 nucleotides read TGTACCAGCAGCAGAACTAGCGGTCGCTCCTACGAGCAGTACTTC. It translates to CTSSRTSGRSYEQYF. Variable domain in full (rest from reference TRBV7-9 and TRBJ2-7): DTGVSQNPRHKITKRGQNVTFRCDPISEHNRLYWYRQTLGQGPEFLTYFQNEAQLEKSRLLSDRFSAERPKGSFSTLEIQRTEQGDSAMYLCTSSRTSGRSYEQYFGPGTRLTVT.

This clonotype was recorded many times. This chain joins TRBV10-3 and TRBJ2-3; 8 nucleotides agree with TRBD2. The V gene's germline CDR1 is ENHRY and CDR2 SYGVKD. The CDR3 covers 19 residues. With V trimmed by 2 bases and J by 3 bases, 16 bases remained unmatched. The CDR3 here is CAISEKGISGTRMTDTQYF. CDR3 sequence (DNA): TGTGCCATCAGTGAGAAGGGGATTAGCGGGACACGTATGACAGATACGCAGTATTTT.

This chain joins TRBV6-6 and TRBJ1-1; D is perhaps TRBD1 (5 bases). The CDR3 loop spans 15 amino acids. V was cut by 0 bases and J by 4 bases, with 12 bases left in between. Germline CDR1 and CDR2: MNHNY and SVGAGI (reference sequence). The chain's CDR3 is CASSYSGGGGTEAFF. The CDR3, as DNA: TGTGCCAGCAGTTACTCGGGGGGAGGCGGCACTGAAGCTTTCTTT.

This clonotype was counted ten times or more. This chain joins TRBV5-1 and TRBJ2-7; TRBD2 aligns across 7 bases. The CDR3 sequence is 13 residues long. V shed 5 bases, J shed 2 bases, and the junction held 4 bases outside the gene matches. Germline CDR1 SGHRS, CDR2 YFSETQ. As DNA, the CDR3 is TGCGCCAGCAGTCCTCGGGGGGCCTACGAGCAGTACTTC. Translated, it gives CASSPRGAYEQYF. Filled out from reference TRBV5-1 and TRBJ2-7, the complete variable domain reads KAGVTQTPRYLIKTRGQQVTLSCSPISGHRSVSWYQQTPGQGLQFLFEYFSETQRNKGNFPGRFSGRQFSNSRSEMNVSTLELGDSALYLCASSPRGAYEQYFGPGTRLTVT.

The table lists this clonotype with a few counts. The chain uses TRBV21-1 and TRBJ2-5; the table gives TRBD1 as D, unverified against the DNA. TRBV21-1 counts as a pseudogene. The CDR3 runs to 12 residues. CDR3 sequence (DNA): TGTGCCAGCCGACAGGGGATGGAGACCCAGTACTTC. It translates to CASRQGMETQYF.

The rearrangement uses TRBV29-1 and TRBJ2-2; the match to TRBD2 covers 8 bases. This CDR3 spans 19 amino acids. V shed 6 bases and J 4 bases; nucleotides not matched to a gene: 22. The germline V gene encodes CDR1 SQVTM and CDR2 ANQGSEA. For the CDR3, the DNA is TGCAGCGTAAACCCAGCGGGAGTCGACCCGCAAGTTAGCACCGGGGAGCTGTTTTTT. Protein sequence: CSVNPAGVDPQVSTGELFF.

This clonotype was detected a few times. J is TRBJ1-2 and V is TRBV6-2 or TRBV6-3; no reliable D call. Trimming removed 6 bases from V and 4 bases from J, with 24 bases in between. Germline V gene sequence: CDR1 MNHEY, CDR2 SVGEGT. CDR3 length: 17 amino acids. The CDR3 nucleotides are TGTGCCAGCAGGCTCCCCAGGCTCAACGATCTCAGCTATGGCTACACCTTC. Its translation: CASRLPRLNDLSYGYTF.

This clonotype has a count of ten or more. The chain couples TRBV12-3 or TRBV12-4 to TRBJ2-7, with D maybe TRBD2 (6 bases). The CDR3 runs 17 residues. V was pared by 1 base and J by 0 bases, with 16 bases between. CDR3 DNA sequence: TGTGCCAGCAGTTTAGGAGCGGGCCGGGGCCTCTCCTACGAGCAGTACTTC. This sequence encodes CASSLGAGRGLSYEQYF.

This clonotype occurred many times. J is TRBJ1-2 and V is TRBV29-1; 8 bases map to TRBD1. Germline values: CDR1 SQVTM, CDR2 ANQGSEA. The ends lost 6 bases at V and 6 bases at J; junction bases unmatched: 6. The CDR3 is 12 residues long. CDR3 loop: CSVGGQGHGYTF. The CDR3 DNA sequence: TGCAGCGTGGGTGGACAGGGACATGGCTACACCTTC.

In regard to this clonotype: Since a much larger clone is just one base distant, this may be a read error. This chain links TRBV20-1 with TRBJ2-3, with 9 bases fitting TRBD2. In germline, CDR1 is DFQATT, CDR2 SNEGSKA (reference sequence). With 3 bases clipped from V and 7 bases from J, the junction kept 8 bases outside the gene matches. The length of the CDR3 is 14 residues. CDR3 nucleotide sequence: TGCAGTGCTAGGACGCGGGAGGGAGATAATACGCAGTATTTT. This codes for CSARTREGDNTQYF.